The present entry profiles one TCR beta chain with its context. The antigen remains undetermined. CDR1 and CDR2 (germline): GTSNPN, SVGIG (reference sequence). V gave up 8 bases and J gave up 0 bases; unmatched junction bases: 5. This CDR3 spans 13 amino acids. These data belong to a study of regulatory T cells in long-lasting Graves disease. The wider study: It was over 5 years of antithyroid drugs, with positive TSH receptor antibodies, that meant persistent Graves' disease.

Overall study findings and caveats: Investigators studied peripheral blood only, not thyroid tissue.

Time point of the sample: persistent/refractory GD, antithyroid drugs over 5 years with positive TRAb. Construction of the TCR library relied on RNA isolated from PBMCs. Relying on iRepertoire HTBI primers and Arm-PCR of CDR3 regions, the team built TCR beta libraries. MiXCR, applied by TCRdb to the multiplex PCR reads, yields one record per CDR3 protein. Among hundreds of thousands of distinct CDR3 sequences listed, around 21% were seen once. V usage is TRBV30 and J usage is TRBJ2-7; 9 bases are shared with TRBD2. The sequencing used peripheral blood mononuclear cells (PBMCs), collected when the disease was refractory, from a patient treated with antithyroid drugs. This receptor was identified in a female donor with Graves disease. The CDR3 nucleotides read TGTGCCGCGGGGGGGTCCAACTCCTACGAGCAGTACTTC. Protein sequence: CAAGGSNSYEQYF.